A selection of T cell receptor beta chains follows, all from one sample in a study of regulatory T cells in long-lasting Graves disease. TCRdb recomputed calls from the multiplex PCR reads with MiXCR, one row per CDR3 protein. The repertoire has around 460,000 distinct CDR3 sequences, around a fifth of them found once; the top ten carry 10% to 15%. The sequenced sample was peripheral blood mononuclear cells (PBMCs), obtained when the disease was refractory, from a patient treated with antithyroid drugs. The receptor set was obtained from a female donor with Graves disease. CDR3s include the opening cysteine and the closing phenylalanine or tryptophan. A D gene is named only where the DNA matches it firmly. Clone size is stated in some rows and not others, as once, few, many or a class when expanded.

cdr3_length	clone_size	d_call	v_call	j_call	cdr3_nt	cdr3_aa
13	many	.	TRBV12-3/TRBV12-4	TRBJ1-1	TGTGCCAGCAGTTTACCCAGGGTCAACGAAGCTTTCTTT	CASSLPRVNEAFF
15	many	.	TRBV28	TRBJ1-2	TGTGCCAGCAGTCTCATACAGGTCGGGCTGGATGGCTACACCTTC	CASSLIQVGLDGYTF
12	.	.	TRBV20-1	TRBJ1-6	TGCAGTGGGGGCCATGGAAATTCACCCCTCCACTTT	CSGGHGNSPLHF
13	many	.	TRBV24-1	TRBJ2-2	TGTGCCACCAGTGATGGGGACCGAGGGGAGCTGTTTTTT	CATSDGDRGELFF
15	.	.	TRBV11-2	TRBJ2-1	TGTGCCAGCAGCCCCGGAACGCTCTCCTACAATGAGCAGTTCTTC	CASSPGTLSYNEQFF
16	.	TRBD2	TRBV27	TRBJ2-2	TGTGCCAGCAGTCTATACGCGGGAGGGGGTGGCGGGGAGCTGTTTTTT	CASSLYAGGGGGELFF
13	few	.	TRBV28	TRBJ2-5	TGTGCCAGCAAAACCGGGGGCCGCGAGACCCAGTACTTC	CASKTGGRETQYF
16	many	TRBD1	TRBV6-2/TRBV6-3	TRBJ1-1	TGTGCCAGCAGTTACTCCGTGCAAATGGGACAGCTTGAAGCTTTCTTT	CASSYSVQMGQLEAFF
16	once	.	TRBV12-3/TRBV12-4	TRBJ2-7	TGTGCCAGCAGTTTAGGCCCCGGCGGGACGGGGTACGAGCAGTACTTC	CASSLGPGGTGYEQYF
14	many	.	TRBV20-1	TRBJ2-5	TGCAGTGCTAGAGATGGACAGCGTATGGAGACCCAGTACTTC	CSARDGQRMETQYF
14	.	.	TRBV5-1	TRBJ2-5	TGCGCCAGCAGCTTGAGGAGAGCCCAAGAGACCCAGTACTTC	CASSLRRAQETQYF
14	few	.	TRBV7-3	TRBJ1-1	TGTGCCAGCAGCCCCTCCAATCTGAACACTGAAGCTTTCTTT	CASSPSNLNTEAFF
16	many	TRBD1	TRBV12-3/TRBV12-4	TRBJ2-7	TGTGCCAGCAGTTCCACCGGGACAGGGCGCACCTACGAGCAGTACTTC	CASSSTGTGRTYEQYF
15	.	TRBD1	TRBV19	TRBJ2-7	TGTGCCAGTAGTCCCCTTGACAGGGGGCTCTACGAGCAGTACTTC	CASSPLDRGLYEQYF
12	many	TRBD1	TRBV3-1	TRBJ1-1	TGTGCCAGCAGCGGAAGGGACAGAGAAGCTTTCTTT	CASSGRDREAFF
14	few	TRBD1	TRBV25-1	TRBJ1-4	TGTGCCAGCATCGACCAGGGGGCGGGTGAAAAACTGTTTTTT	CASIDQGAGEKLFF
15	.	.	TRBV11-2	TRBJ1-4	TGTGCCAGCAGGATCAGGGACACAACTAATGAAAAACTGTTTTTT	CASRIRDTTNEKLFF
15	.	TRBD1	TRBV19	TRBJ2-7	TGTGCCAGTAGTTTGTCCGGGACAGCCTCCTACGAGCAGTACTTC	CASSLSGTASYEQYF
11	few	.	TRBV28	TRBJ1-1	TGTGCCAGCAGTCCCCGATGGGACATTTTTTTT	CASSPRWDIFF
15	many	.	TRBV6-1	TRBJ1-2	TGTGCCAGCAGCTTACCCACAGGGACGAACTATGGCTACACCTTC	CASSLPTGTNYGYTF
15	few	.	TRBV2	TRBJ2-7	TGTGCCAGCAGTGGAATACTAGTAGCCCTCCACGAGCAGTACTTC	CASSGILVALHEQYF
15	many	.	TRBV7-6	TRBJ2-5	TGTGCCAGCAGCCCTAGAGGGCAGCGCCAAGAGACCCAGTACTTC	CASSPRGQRQETQYF
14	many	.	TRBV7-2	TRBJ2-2	TGTGCCAGCAGGCCACAAACGAACACCGGGGAGCTGTTTTTT	CASRPQTNTGELFF
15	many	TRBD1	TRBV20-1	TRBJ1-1	TGCAGTGCTCGTCCCGGGACAGGGATGAACACTGAAGCTTTCTTT	CSARPGTGMNTEAFF
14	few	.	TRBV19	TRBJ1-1	TGTGCCAGTAGTCCACAGACAGCTAACACTGAAGCTTTCTTT	CASSPQTANTEAFF
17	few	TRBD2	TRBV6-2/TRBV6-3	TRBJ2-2	TGTGCCAGCAGTTACACTCCGACTAGCGAGATCACCGGGGAGCTGTTTTTT	CASSYTPTSEITGELFF
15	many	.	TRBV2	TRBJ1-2	TGTGCCAGCAGTCGGGAGGATTCCGTCGGCTATGGCTACACCTTC	CASSREDSVGYGYTF
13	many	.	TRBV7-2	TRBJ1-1	TGTGCCAGCAGTTCCCCCCCGAACACTGAAGCTTTCTTT	CASSSPPNTEAFF
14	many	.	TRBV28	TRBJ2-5	TGTGCCAGCAGTTTCAGGACAGTCCAAGAGACCCAGTACTTC	CASSFRTVQETQYF
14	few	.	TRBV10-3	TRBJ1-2	TGTGCCATCAGTGAAGCTACTCCGAGGCGTGGCTACACCTTC	CAISEATPRRGYTF
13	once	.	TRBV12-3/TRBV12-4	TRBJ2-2	TGTGCCAGCAGCCACCGGGAGACCGGGGAGCTGTTTTTT	CASSHRETGELFF
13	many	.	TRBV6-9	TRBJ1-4	TGTGCCAGCAGTTGGGGGTTTGGTGAAAAACTGTTTTTT	CASSWGFGEKLFF
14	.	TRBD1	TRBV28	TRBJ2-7	TGTGCCAGCAGAGGGCCAGGGGGCGTGGACGAGCAGTACTTC	CASRGPGGVDEQYF
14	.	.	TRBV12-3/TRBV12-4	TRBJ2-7	TGTGCCAGCTCACCCGACAGGCCCTACTACGAGCAGTACTTC	CASSPDRPYYEQYF
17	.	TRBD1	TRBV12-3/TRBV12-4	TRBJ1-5	TGTGCCAGCAGCAGTCCGGGACAGGGGGAAAACAATCAGCCCCAGCATTTT	CASSSPGQGENNQPQHF
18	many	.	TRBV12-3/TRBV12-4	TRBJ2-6	TGTGCCAGCACCGAAACGACAGTGGTTCTCTCTGGGGCCAACGTCCTGACTTTC	CASTETTVVLSGANVLTF
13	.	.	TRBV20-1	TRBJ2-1	TGCAGTGCTAGAAATACCGGGGGCGTGGAGCAGTTCTTC	CSARNTGGVEQFF
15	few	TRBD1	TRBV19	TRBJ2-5	TGTGCCAGTAGAAATAACAGGGGTATGGGGGAGACCCAGTACTTC	CASRNNRGMGETQYF
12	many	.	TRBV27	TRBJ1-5	TGTGCCAGCAGTCACAGGGATCAGCCCCAGCATTTT	CASSHRDQPQHF
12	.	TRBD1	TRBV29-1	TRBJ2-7	TGCAGCGCCTCGACAGGGACAGGCGAGCAGTACTTC	CSASTGTGEQYF
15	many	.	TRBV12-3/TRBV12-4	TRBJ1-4	TGTGCCAGCAGTTTATTGTCCAGGGGAGATGAAAAACTGTTTTTT	CASSLLSRGDEKLFF
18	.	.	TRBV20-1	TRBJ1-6	TGCAGTGCTGTTCAATTCTTCAAGCCACTCTCCTATAATTCACCCCTCCACTTT	CSAVQFFKPLSYNSPLHF
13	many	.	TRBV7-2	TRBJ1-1	TGTGCCAGCAGCTTGTCAGGGCGCACTGAAGCTTTCTTT	CASSLSGRTEAFF
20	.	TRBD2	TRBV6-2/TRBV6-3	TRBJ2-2	TGTGCCAGCAGTTACCCGGATAGCGGGGGGTCTCGTCCCAACACCGGGGAGCTGTTTTTT	CASSYPDSGGSRPNTGELFF
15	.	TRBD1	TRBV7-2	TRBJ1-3	TGTGCCAGCAGCTGGACAGGAACCTCTGGAAACACCATATATTTT	CASSWTGTSGNTIYF
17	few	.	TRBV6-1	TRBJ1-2	TGTGCCAGCAGTGAAGAACTCCGGGACGTCTGGAACTATGGCTACACCTTC	CASSEELRDVWNYGYTF
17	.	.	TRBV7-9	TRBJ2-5	TGTGCCAGCAGCTCGGGGCTGGTGGAAACCTCCCAAGAGACCCAGTACTTC	CASSSGLVETSQETQYF
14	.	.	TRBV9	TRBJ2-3	TGTGCCAGCAGCGTGTGGGGGGCAGGGGATACGCAGTATTTT	CASSVWGAGDTQYF
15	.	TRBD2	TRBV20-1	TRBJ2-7	TGCAGTGCTAGAGAGGGTAGCGGGAGGGGGTACGAGCAGTACTTC	CSAREGSGRGYEQYF
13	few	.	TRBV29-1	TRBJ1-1	TGCAGCGCTGGATCAGGAATAGGGACTGAAGCTTTCTTT	CSAGSGIGTEAFF
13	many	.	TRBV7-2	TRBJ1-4	TGTGCCAGCACCCCCGGAGGAGGTGAAAAACTGTTTTTT	CASTPGGGEKLFF
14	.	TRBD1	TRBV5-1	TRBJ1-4	TGCGCCAGCAGCAAGCGGGACAGCAATGAAAAACTGTTTTTT	CASSKRDSNEKLFF